This T cell receptor beta chain was profiled in a study of blood T cell repertoires in COVID-19. Study in general: Samples came from the United States, Italy and Spain, spanning acute and convalescent COVID-19. In each case, the material was cDNA or gDNA derived from T cells, B-cell-depleted T cells, or PBMCs.

Profiling relied on immunoSEQ multiplex PCR, and the TCRdb table lists in-frame clones only, not all of them. The sample includes tens of thousands of clones, about 91% of them seen just once. The CDR3 is 21 amino acids. J was trimmed by 0 bases and V by 0 bases; bases with no gene match: 10. Germline CDR1 reads LNHDA; CDR2 reads SQIVND (reference sequence). The clonotype originates from a man aged 50 or older with active COVID-19. The chain carries TRBV19 and TRBJ2-6; 11 bases match TRBD2. Specimen: peripheral blood. The CDR3 here is CASSIDMVAGGVGSGANVLTF. CDR3 DNA sequence: TGTGCCAGTAGTATAGATATGGTAGCGGGGGGGGTTGGCTCTGGGGCCAACGTCCTGACTTTC.